These 28 T cell receptor beta chains were sequenced from one sample in a study of T cell repertoires in cytomegalovirus infection. Antigens of these TCRs are unknown. MiXCR, run by TCRdb on the reads, gives a single entry per CDR3 protein. The data hold tens of thousands of distinct CDR3 sequences, with 20% to 25% observed a single time. Specimen: CD8+ T cells from cultured PBMCs, collected from culture after CMV antigen stimulation. The receptors shown here come from a human donor in good health (CMV status not recorded). Some clones in this sample may be carry-over from other donors' samples.

The chain employs TRBV7-2 and TRBJ1-4; 7 bases fit TRBD1. Germline-derived CDR1 and CDR2 are SGHTA and FQGNSA. The junction had 7 bases not matched to a gene; V was cut back by 2 bases and J by 7 bases. This CDR3 is built from 15 residues. CDR3 loop: CASSLWRGQGEKLFF. CDR3 bases: TGTGCCAGCAGCTTATGGAGGGGGCAGGGTGAAAAACTGTTTTTT.

The CDR3 DNA reads as TGTGCCAGCAGCTCCACCGGGACAGGGGCCCTTACCTACGAGCAGTACTTC. Amino acids: CASSSTGTGALTYEQYF. The chain uses TRBV7-9 and TRBJ2-7; 10 positions agree with TRBD1. CDR3 length equals 17 residues. Trimming removed 4 bases from V and 2 bases from J; junction bases left unmatched: 11. Germline assignment: CDR1 SEHNR and CDR2 FQNEAQ (reference sequence).

This clonotype has ten or more counts. The rearrangement links TRBV4-3 to TRBJ1-5, with unresolved D. Germline V gene data show CDR1 as LGHNA and CDR2 as YSLEER. This CDR3 spans 13 amino acids. The V end lost 0 bases, the J end lost 6 bases, and 6 bases lay between the germline ends. The CDR3 region has the DNA TGCGCCAGCAGCCAAGATTCCCGTCAGCCCCAGCATTTT. Its protein is CASSQDSRQPQHF.

The genes are TRBV27 and TRBJ2-2, with 11 bases identical to TRBD1. V shed 3 bases and J 7 bases; nucleotides not matched to a gene: 7. There are 16 residues in the CDR3. Germline V gives CDR1 MNHEY, CDR2 SMNVEV (reference sequence). The CDR3 spells CASSLGTGGGIGELFF. In DNA, the CDR3 is TGTGCCAGCAGTTTGGGGACAGGGGGAGGTATCGGGGAGCTGTTTTTT.

The chain recombines TRBV12-3 or TRBV12-4 with TRBJ1-5; D may be TRBD1 (6 bases). This CDR3 has 15 amino acids. Trimming left V 5 bases short and J 7 bases short, with 18 bases between. This CDR3 reads CASSRGGAGRQPQHF. As DNA, the CDR3 is TGTGCCAGCAGTCGGGGGGGGGCCGGGAGGCAGCCCCAGCATTTT.

This clonotype was recorded a few times. This chain connects TRBV6-6 to TRBJ1-4; D might be TRBD1 (5 bases). The germline gives CDR1 MNHNY, CDR2 SVGAGI (reference sequence). The CDR3 loop spans 14 amino acids. V was cut by 7 bases and J by 3 bases, with 12 bases left in between. This CDR3 is CASISRQSNEKLFF. The DNA of the CDR3 is TGTGCCAGCATCAGTAGACAGTCTAATGAAAAACTGTTTTTT.

The chain employs TRBV7-2 and TRBJ2-5; 9 positions agree with TRBD2. Looked up from germline, CDR1 is SGHTA and CDR2 is FQGNSA. V trimming: 3 bases; J trimming: 5 bases; junction bases outside the gene matches: 10. The CDR3 is made up of 16 amino acids. In nucleotides, the CDR3 is TGTGCCAGCAGCTTGGACTGGCGGGGGGGCCGTGAGACCCAGTACTTC. It codes for CASSLDWRGGRETQYF.

The V and J genes are TRBV29-1 and TRBJ1-1; D gene ambiguous. CDR1 is SQVTM, CDR2 ANQGSEA, per germline. The CDR3 has 13 residues. Trimming cost V 6 bases and J 10 bases, with 21 bases left between them. The CDR3 bases are TGCAGCGTCTACCTTAGGGCCGTAATTGGAGCTTTCTTT. Translation: CSVYLRAVIGAFF.

A few counts support this clonotype. J is TRBJ1-1 and V is TRBV11-1; tentative D call: TRBD1 (5 bases). V was pared by 6 bases and J by 4 bases, with 12 bases between. CDR1 is SGHAT, CDR2 FQDESV, per germline (reference sequence). The CDR3 is 13 residues long. The CDR3 nucleotides are TGTGCCAGCAGGTCGGGAGGGGCCACTGAAGCTTTCTTT. Translation: CASRSGGATEAFF.

This clonotype was seen only a few times. The CDR3 sequence: CASSLPTSGGLYTDTQYF. CDR3 nucleotides: TGTGCCAGCAGCTTACCGACTAGCGGGGGCCTTTACACAGATACGCAGTATTTT. The genes are TRBV7-2 and TRBJ2-3, with 12 bases fitting TRBD2. In germline, CDR1 is SGHTA, CDR2 FQGNSA. Trimming at V came to 2 bases and at J to 2 bases, leaving 8 bases not matched to a gene. The CDR3 totals 18 residues.

This clonotype was seen only a few times. The V gene is TRBV12-3 or TRBV12-4, the J gene TRBJ1-4, with D unclear. This CDR3 is built from 14 residues. Trimming shortened V by 6 bases and J by 2 bases, and 10 bases separated the two germline ends. For the CDR3, the DNA is TGTGCCAGCAGCTTCGCACAGACTAATGAAAAACTGTTTTTT. Residues: CASSFAQTNEKLFF.

The CDR3 DNA is TGCGCCAGCAGCCAAGATGAGACCGAGTACAGGGCCCTTAACTATGGCTACACCTTC. Translating gives CASSQDETEYRALNYGYTF. The gene calls are TRBV4-1 and TRBJ1-2; D may be TRBD1 (6 bases). This CDR3 is built from 19 residues. Germline V gene lookup returns CDR1 MGHRA and CDR2 YSYEKL. Trimming shortened V by 0 bases and J by 1 base, and 21 bases separated the two germline ends.

This clonotype was counted between two and nine times. CDR3 DNA sequence: TGTGCCAGCAGTGAAGCGGGGACAGGGCCGGGATCTACGCAGTATTTT. This encodes CASSEAGTGPGSTQYF. The gene calls are TRBV6-1 and TRBJ2-3, with 9 bases identical to TRBD1. The CDR3 is made up of 16 amino acids. The V and J ends lost 0 bases and 8 bases, in that order; junction bases with no gene match: 9. CDR1 and CDR2 (germline): MNHNS, SASEGT.

The genes are TRBV30 and TRBJ2-3, with D tentatively TRBD2 (7 bases). The germline gives CDR1 GTSNPN, CDR2 SVGIG (reference sequence). The CDR3 consists of 15 residues. V was trimmed by 2 bases and J by 1 base, leaving 13 bases between them. Here the CDR3 DNA reads TGTGCCTGGAGTCCGCTAGGGGGGGGCACAGATACGCAGTATTTT. Translated: CAWSPLGGGTDTQYF.

The rearrangement joins TRBV28 to TRBJ1-2, with 9 bases that match TRBD1. After removal of 11 bases from V and 3 bases from J, the junction contained 10 bases not matched to a gene. The CDR3 consists of 14 residues. The V gene's germline CDR1 is MDHEN and CDR2 SYDVKM. CDR3 protein: CASSGTGLDYGYTF. The CDR3 DNA is TGTGCCTCTTCCGGGACAGGGCTGGACTATGGCTACACCTTC.

The chain is built from TRBV6-5 and TRBJ2-1; D not certain. CDR1 MNHEY and CDR2 SVGAGI come from the germline V gene. CDR3 length: 13 amino acids. V lost 5 bases, J lost 7 bases, and 12 bases lay in between. The CDR3 loop reads CASSLTEVNEQFF. In nucleotides, the CDR3 is TGTGCCAGCAGTCTTACCGAAGTGAATGAGCAGTTCTTC.

The genes are TRBV5-8 and TRBJ1-2; possible D gene TRBD1, 5 bases. The CDR3 spans 16 residues. Between the trimmed V and J ends, which lost 4 bases and 4 bases, there was a span of 20 bases. Germline V gene data show CDR1 as SGHTS and CDR2 as YDEGEE. CDR3 coding DNA: TGTGCCAGCAGCATCAAAGGCGGGGACTTCTTCTATGGCTACACCTTC. Its translation: CASSIKGGDFFYGYTF.

The V and J genes are TRBV4-1 and TRBJ2-1; the D is unclear. In germline, CDR1 is MGHRA, CDR2 YSYEKL. V lost 4 bases and J lost 3, with 10 bases in between. The CDR3 length is 14 residues. CDR3 nucleotides: TGCGCCAGCAGCCGAGACGGCGGCTACAATGAGCAGTTCTTC. Residues: CASSRDGGYNEQFF.

A few counts support this clonotype. V is TRBV6-6 and J is TRBJ1-6, with TRBD1 matching 7 bases. Germline trimming cut 4 bases from V and 3 bases from J; bases unmatched to any gene: 9. The CDR3 runs to 17 residues. In germline, CDR1 is MNHNY, CDR2 SVGAGI (reference sequence). The CDR3 region is CASSFLQGRNYNSPLHF. The CDR3 nucleotides read TGTGCCAGCAGTTTCCTACAGGGGCGCAACTATAATTCACCCCTCCACTTT.

In its sample, this clonotype was seen a few times. The chain joins TRBV7-3 to TRBJ2-1, with 12 nucleotides matching TRBD2. Per germline, CDR1 SGHTA and CDR2 FQGTGA. With 4 bases clipped from V and 7 bases from J, the junction kept 2 bases outside the gene matches. This CDR3 contains 14 residues. The CDR3 is CASSSSGGANEQFF. In nucleotides, the CDR3 is TGTGCCAGCAGCTCTAGCGGGGGGGCGAATGAGCAGTTCTTC.

In its sample, this clonotype was seen a few times. This chain uses TRBV27 with TRBJ2-5; 7 positions match TRBD1. Germline-derived CDR1 and CDR2 are MNHEY and SMNVEV (reference sequence). The length of the CDR3 is 13 residues. The V and J ends lost 8 bases and 1 base, in that order; junction bases with no gene match: 4. The CDR3 coding sequence is TGTGCCAGCGCCCGGACAGGCCAAGAGACCCAGTACTTC. It specifies CASARTGQETQYF.

The chain couples TRBV11-2 to TRBJ2-3; D gene unclear. CDR1 is SGHAT and CDR2 is FQNNGV in the germline V gene. V dropped 0 bases and J dropped 4 bases, with 8 bases sitting between them. This CDR3 is built from 14 residues. CDR3 sequence reads: CASSLDFGADTQYF. The CDR3 DNA sequence: TGTGCCAGCAGCTTAGATTTTGGTGCAGATACGCAGTATTTT. The variable domain in full, completed from reference TRBV11-2 and TRBJ2-3, reads EAGVAQSPRYKIIEKRQSVAFWCNPISGHATLYWYQQILGQGPKLLIQFQNNGVVDDSQLPKDRFSAERLKGVDSTLKIQPAKLEDSAVYLCASSLDFGADTQYFGPGTRLTVL.

There are a few counts of this clonotype. The chain couples TRBV7-2 to TRBJ2-7, with 7 bases that match TRBD1. V shed 5 bases and J 1 base; nucleotides not matched to a gene: 5. The CDR3 is made up of 14 amino acids. Germline-derived CDR1 and CDR2 are SGHTA and FQGNSA. The DNA of the CDR3 is TGTGCCAGCAGCCCGTCGACAGGGTCCTACGAGCAGTACTTC. Translated: CASSPSTGSYEQYF.

J is TRBJ2-5 and V is TRBV29-1; TRBD2 matches at 7 bases. This CDR3 region has 13 residues. V shed 3 bases, J shed 1 base, and the junction held 2 bases outside the gene matches. Germline-derived CDR1 and CDR2 are SQVTM and ANQGSEA. CDR3 nucleotide sequence: TGCAGCGTTGAGGCGGGAGCCCAAGAGACCCAGTACTTC. This gives the protein CSVEAGAQETQYF. The whole variable domain, remainder taken from reference TRBV29-1 and TRBJ2-5, is SAVISQKPSRDICQRGTSLTIQCQVDSQVTMMFWYRQQPGQSLTLIATANQGSEATYESGFVIDKFPISRPNLTFSTLTVSNMSPEDSSIYLCSVEAGAQETQYFGPGTRLLVL.

The gene calls are TRBV9 and TRBJ2-7; the D gene is possibly TRBD2 (5 bases). The CDR3 extends over 11 amino acids. Germline values: CDR1 SGDLS, CDR2 YYNGEE. Trimming took off 4 bases at V and 5 bases at J, with 7 bases between the two ends. The CDR3 spells CASSTGNEQYF. The CDR3 coding sequence is TGTGCCAGCAGCACCGGGAACGAGCAGTACTTC. The full variable domain, rest sourced from reference TRBV9 and TRBJ2-7, is DSGVTQTPKHLITATGQRVTLRCSPRSGDLSVYWYQQSLDQGLQFLIQYYNGEERAKGNILERFSAQQFPDLHSELNLSSLELGDSALYFCASSTGNEQYFGPGTRLTVT.

This clonotype was counted between two and nine times. CDR3 sequence reads: CASSVGGSGYTF. The CDR3 DNA reads as TGTGCCAGCAGCGTAGGAGGGAGTGGCTACACCTTC. The chain couples TRBV9 to TRBJ1-2; D ambiguous. From germline, CDR1 is SGDLS and CDR2 YYNGEE. The CDR3 is 12 amino acids. V was trimmed by 0 bases and J by 7 bases, leaving 7 bases between them.

This chain joins TRBV7-9 and TRBJ2-1; D is undetermined. The germline CDR1 and CDR2 sequences are SEHNR and FQNEAQ (reference sequence). The CDR3 totals 17 residues. Trimming pared 6 bases from V and 9 bases from J, leaving 27 bases between. The chain's CDR3 is CASRSLLGGTLSGEQFF. The CDR3 bases are TGTGCCAGCAGAAGCCTGTTGGGCGGCACTCTAAGTGGTGAGCAGTTCTTC.

The V call is TRBV7-9, the J call TRBJ1-1; D is possibly TRBD1 (5 bases). The CDR3 is 16 residues long. The germline V gene has CDR1 SEHNR and CDR2 FQNEAQ (reference sequence). Trimming took 6 bases from V and 0 from J, leaving 17 bases between them. The CDR3 reads CASSLNRQIVNTEAFF. In DNA, the CDR3 is TGTGCCAGCAGTCTAAATCGACAGATCGTGAACACTGAAGCTTTCTTT.